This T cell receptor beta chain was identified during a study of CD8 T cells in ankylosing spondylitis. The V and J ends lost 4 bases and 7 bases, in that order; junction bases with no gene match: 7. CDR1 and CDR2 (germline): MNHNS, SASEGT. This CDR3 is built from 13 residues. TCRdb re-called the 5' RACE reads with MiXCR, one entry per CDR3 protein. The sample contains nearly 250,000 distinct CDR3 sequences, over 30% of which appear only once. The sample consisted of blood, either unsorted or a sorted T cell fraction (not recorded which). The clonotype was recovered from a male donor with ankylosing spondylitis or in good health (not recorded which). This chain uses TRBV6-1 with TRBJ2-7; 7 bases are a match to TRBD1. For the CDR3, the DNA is TGTGCCAGCAGTGTGGGGACAGAGATAGAGCAGTACTTC. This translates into CASSVGTEIEQYF.